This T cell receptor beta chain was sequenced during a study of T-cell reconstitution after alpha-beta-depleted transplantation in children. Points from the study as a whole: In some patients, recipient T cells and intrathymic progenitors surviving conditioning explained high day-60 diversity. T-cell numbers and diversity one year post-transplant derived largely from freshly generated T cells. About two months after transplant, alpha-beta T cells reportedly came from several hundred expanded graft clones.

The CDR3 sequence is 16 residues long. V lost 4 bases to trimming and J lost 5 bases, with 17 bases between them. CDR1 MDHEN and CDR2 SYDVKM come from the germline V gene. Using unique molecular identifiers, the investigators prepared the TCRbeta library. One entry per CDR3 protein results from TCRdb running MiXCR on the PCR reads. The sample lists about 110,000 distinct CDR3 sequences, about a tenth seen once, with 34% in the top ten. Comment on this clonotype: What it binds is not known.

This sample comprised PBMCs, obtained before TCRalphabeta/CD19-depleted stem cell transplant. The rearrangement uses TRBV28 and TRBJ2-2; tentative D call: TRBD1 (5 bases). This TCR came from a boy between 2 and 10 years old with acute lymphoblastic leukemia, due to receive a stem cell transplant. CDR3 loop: CASSSFARDSTGELFF. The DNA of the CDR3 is TGTGCCAGCAGTTCGTTCGCCAGGGATAGTACCGGGGAGCTGTTTTTT.